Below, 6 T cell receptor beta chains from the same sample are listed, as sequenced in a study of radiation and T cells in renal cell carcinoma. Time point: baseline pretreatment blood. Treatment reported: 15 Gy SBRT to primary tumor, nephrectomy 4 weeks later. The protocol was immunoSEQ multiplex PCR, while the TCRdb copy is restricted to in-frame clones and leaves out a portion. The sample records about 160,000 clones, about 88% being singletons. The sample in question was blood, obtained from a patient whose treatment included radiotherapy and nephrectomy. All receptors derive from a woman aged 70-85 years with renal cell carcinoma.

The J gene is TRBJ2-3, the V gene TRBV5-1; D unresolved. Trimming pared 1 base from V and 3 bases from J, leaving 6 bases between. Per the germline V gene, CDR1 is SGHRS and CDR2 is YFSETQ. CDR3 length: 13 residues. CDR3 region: CASSLQATDTQYF. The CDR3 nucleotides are TGCGCCAGCAGCTTGCAGGCAACAGATACGCAGTATTTT.

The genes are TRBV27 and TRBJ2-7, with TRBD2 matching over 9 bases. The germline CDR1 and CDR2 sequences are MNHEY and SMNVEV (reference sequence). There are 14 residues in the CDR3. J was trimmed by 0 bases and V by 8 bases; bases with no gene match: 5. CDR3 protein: CASSSGGYSYEQYF. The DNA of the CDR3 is TGTGCCAGCTCCAGCGGGGGGTACTCCTACGAGCAGTACTTC.

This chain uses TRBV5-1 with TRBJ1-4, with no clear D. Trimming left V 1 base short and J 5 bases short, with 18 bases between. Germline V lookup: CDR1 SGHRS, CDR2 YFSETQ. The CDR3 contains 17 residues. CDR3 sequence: CASSLFSRSGSNEKLFF. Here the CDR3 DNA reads TGCGCCAGCAGCTTGTTCTCAAGGTCGGGTTCGAATGAAAAACTGTTTTTT.

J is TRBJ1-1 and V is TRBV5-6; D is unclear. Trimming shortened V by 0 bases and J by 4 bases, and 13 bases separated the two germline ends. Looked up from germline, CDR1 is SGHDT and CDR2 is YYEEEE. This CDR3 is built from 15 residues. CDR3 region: CASSLVAPPGTEAFF. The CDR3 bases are TGTGCCAGCAGCTTGGTAGCTCCCCCGGGCACTGAAGCTTTCTTT.

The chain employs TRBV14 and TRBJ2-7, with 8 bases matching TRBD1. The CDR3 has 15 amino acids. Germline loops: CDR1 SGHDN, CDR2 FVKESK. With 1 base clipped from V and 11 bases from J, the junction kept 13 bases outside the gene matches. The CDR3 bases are TGTGCCAGCAGCCAAGCCGGGACAGGTCGGTCGATGGAGTACTTC. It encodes CASSQAGTGRSMEYF.

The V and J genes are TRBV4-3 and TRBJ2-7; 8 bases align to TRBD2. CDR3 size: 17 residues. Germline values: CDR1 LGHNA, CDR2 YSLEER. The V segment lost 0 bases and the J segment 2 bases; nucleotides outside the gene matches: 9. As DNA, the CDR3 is TGCGCCAGCAGCCAAGATTTAGCAGCGGGGGTGACCTACGAGCAGTACTTC. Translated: CASSQDLAAGVTYEQYF.